The next 4 T cell receptor beta chains were all read from a single sample in a study of CD8+ T cells in alopecia areata. It was cDNA, reverse transcribed from extracted RNA, that served as the sequencing template. Libraries were prepared by immunoSEQ multiplex PCR; TCRdb keeps only in-frame clonotypes and omits some of them. The profile shows approximately 110,000 clones, about 59% of them singletons. This sample's treatment: oral pan-JAK inhibitor, 5-10 mg twice daily. This specimen consisted of CD8+ T cells sorted from blood, obtained at week 24, from a patient treated with tofacitinib. All receptors derive from a human donor with alopecia areata.

This clone showed up just a few times. The chain employs TRBV27 and TRBJ1-4; D gene uncertain. The V gene lost 8 bases and the J gene lost 4 bases, with 11 bases spanning the gap. CDR1 is MNHEY and CDR2 is SMNVEV in the germline V gene (reference sequence). This CDR3 has 13 amino acids. CDR3 in DNA: TGTGCCAGCTTTGATAGGGATAATGAAAAACTGTTTTTT. Translating gives CASFDRDNEKLFF.

The V and J genes are TRBV19 and TRBJ2-1; D is unclear. Trimming took off 2 bases at V and 4 bases at J, with 18 bases between the two ends. The CDR3 is 17 amino acids. In germline, CDR1 is LNHDA, CDR2 SQIVND (reference sequence). CDR3 coding DNA: TGTGCCAGTAGTATACCATACGCCGGGCCACGGTACAATGAGCAGTTCTTC. Translating gives CASSIPYAGPRYNEQFF. The full variable domain, rest sourced from reference TRBV19 and TRBJ2-1, is DGGITQSPKYLFRKEGQNVTLSCEQNLNHDAMYWYRQDPGQGLRLIYYSQIVNDFQKGDIAEGYSVSREKKESFPLTVTSAQKNPTAFYLCASSIPYAGPRYNEQFFGPGTRLTVL.

This rearrangement joins TRBV27 to TRBJ2-7; tentatively, D is TRBD1 (6 bases). Trimming took 2 bases from V and 2 from J, leaving 10 bases between them. Germline loops: CDR1 MNHEY, CDR2 SMNVEV (reference sequence). This CDR3 has 14 amino acids. CDR3 DNA: TGTGCCAGCAGTTTACTGGGACATACCTACGAGCAGTACTTC. It is translated as CASSLLGHTYEQYF.

The rearrangement links TRBV9 to TRBJ1-5, with 12 bases that match TRBD1. There are 19 residues in the CDR3. Germline V gives CDR1 SGDLS, CDR2 YYNGEE. Trimming took 4 bases from V and 1 from J; bases not matched to a gene: 12. The chain's CDR3 is CASSQSRDRGRGSNQPQHF. For the CDR3, the DNA is TGTGCCAGCAGCCAAAGTCGGGACAGGGGGCGCGGAAGCAATCAGCCCCAGCATTTT.